The present entry profiles one T cell receptor (beta chain) with its context. V dropped 2 bases and J dropped 3; count of bases not matched to a gene: 8. CDR3 length: 16 amino acids. Germline CDR1 and CDR2: LGHDT and YNNKEL (reference sequence). These data originate in a study of blood T cell repertoires in COVID-19. TCRdb's table, derived via immunoSEQ multiplex PCR, lists solely in-frame clones and lacks some. This table has a few hundred thousand clones, around nine tenths appearing once. The J gene is TRBJ2-3, the V gene TRBV3-1 (or the pseudogene TRBV3-2); 7 nucleotides agree with TRBD1. Sequencing was carried out using PBMCs or T cells enriched from blood (not recorded which). The sequence came from a woman between 50 and 59 years old who had recovered from COVID-19. CDR3 protein: CASSQYRGRLTDTQYF. The CDR3, as DNA: TGTGCCAGCAGCCAATACAGGGGCAGGTTGACAGATACGCAGTATTTT.